This TCR beta chain derives from a study of T cell responses to AZD1222 COVID-19 vaccine. Study-level information: Pooled in the analysis were second doses at about 4 or about 12 weeks.

General study findings and limits: Without day 14 samples, only post-peak T cell repertoires were studied. Two doses of AZD1222 preceded a rise in Spike-specific TCR breadth and depth. AZD1222 recipients seropositive at baseline numbered only 5 or 6.

The protocol was immunoSEQ multiplex PCR, while the TCRdb copy is restricted to in-frame clones and leaves out a portion. The sample carries about 110,000 clones, roughly 86% recorded once. Worth noting for this clone: Its antigen is as yet unknown.

The receptor was derived from an adult in good health. Sequenced material: peripheral blood, taken on day 0 of AZD1222 vaccination.

The CDR3 here is CASRQTGDRTDTQYF. Here the CDR3 DNA reads TGCGCCAGCAGACAGACAGGGGATCGGACAGATACGCAGTATTTT. The chain carries TRBV5-1 and TRBJ2-3, with 8 positions matching TRBD1. V lost 5 bases, J lost 3 bases, and 8 bases stayed unmatched. Germline-derived CDR1 and CDR2 are SGHRS and YFSETQ. This CDR3 region has 15 residues.